The 14 T cell receptor beta chains presented below share a single source sample, sequenced in a study of T cell responses to AZD1222 COVID-19 vaccine. Sequenced by immunoSEQ multiplex PCR; TCRdb stores in-frame clones only, minus some. The sample holds about 140,000 clones, about 89% seen once. The specimen comprised peripheral blood, sampled on day 0 of AZD1222 vaccination. These receptors came from an adult in good health.

The rearrangement joins TRBV28 to TRBJ1-2; no firm D call. The CDR3 consists of 12 residues. Germline CDR1 and CDR2: MDHEN and SYDVKM. The V end was cut by 6 bases, the J end by 9 bases, with 14 bases between. CDR3 DNA: TGTGCCAGCAGCAGAAGGATTGTGAGCTACACCTTC. Amino acids: CASSRRIVSYTF.

V gene TRBV5-6 combines with J gene TRBJ1-5; D call uncertain. The CDR3 has 14 residues. Trimming pared 4 bases from V and 4 bases from J, leaving 12 bases between. Germline CDR1 reads SGHDT; CDR2 reads YYEEEE. CDR3 loop: CASSPGRGNQPQHF. The CDR3 DNA reads TGTGCCAGCAGCCCGGGCCGGGGAAATCAGCCCCAGCATTTT.

The chain employs TRBV30 and TRBJ2-2; D call uncertain. Germline CDR1 GTSNPN, CDR2 SVGIG (reference sequence). Trimming cost V 2 bases and J 2 bases, with 6 bases left between them. This CDR3 has 13 residues. This CDR3 reads CAWSQGNTGELFF. CDR3 DNA sequence: TGTGCCTGGAGTCAAGGCAACACCGGGGAGCTGTTTTTT.

This rearrangement joins TRBV6-6 to TRBJ2-3; TRBD1 or TRBD2 may be the D gene (6 bases each). CDR3 length: 16 residues. Per the germline V gene, CDR1 is MNHNY and CDR2 is SVGAGI (reference sequence). Trimming stripped 7 bases from V and 2 bases from J, with 19 bases between. CDR3: CASTLKGGTLTDTQYF. The CDR3 region has the DNA TGTGCCAGCACCCTAAAAGGGGGGACTCTCACAGATACGCAGTATTTT.

The chain joins TRBV5-5 to TRBJ2-7, with TRBD1 as a possible D gene (6 bases). The germline V gene has CDR1 SGHKS and CDR2 YYEKEE (reference sequence). Trimming took off 3 bases at V and 3 bases at J, with 16 bases between the two ends. The CDR3 consists of 15 residues. The CDR3 spells CASSSRRDNYYEQYF. The CDR3 DNA sequence: TGTGCCAGCAGCTCCCGCCGGGACAACTACTACGAGCAGTACTTC.

V usage is TRBV18 and J usage is TRBJ1-6; 9 bases are a match to TRBD1. The V gene end was trimmed by 3 bases and the J gene end by 3 bases; junction bases not matched to a gene: 3. Germline lookup yields CDR1 KGHSH and CDR2 LQKENI. This CDR3 contains 16 residues. The chain's CDR3 is CASSPTGGNYNSPLHF. Here the CDR3 DNA reads TGTGCCAGCTCACCTACAGGGGGCAACTATAATTCACCCCTCCACTTT.

The V and J genes are TRBV11-1 and TRBJ2-2, with D perhaps assigned TRBD1 or TRBD2 (6 bases each). The length of the CDR3 is 16 residues. Trimming shortened V by 2 bases and J by 5 bases, and 15 bases separated the two germline ends. CDR1 and CDR2 from the germline V gene are SGHAT and FQDESV (reference sequence). CDR3 sequence reads: CASSLTSGAGTGELFF. The CDR3 coding sequence is TGTGCCAGCAGCTTAACTTCAGGGGCGGGAACCGGGGAGCTGTTTTTT.

This chain uses TRBV4-1 with TRBJ2-2, with 7 bases aligning to TRBD2. Germline CDR1 is MGHRA and CDR2 is YSYEKL. The CDR3 length is 18 residues. J gave up 0 bases and V 0 bases, and 7 bases lay outside the gene matches. CDR3 in DNA: TGCGCCAGCAGCCAAGAGGGGGGGGTGCAGACGAACACCGGGGAGCTGTTTTTT. It yields the protein CASSQEGGVQTNTGELFF.

The chain joins TRBV7-2 to TRBJ2-7, with 7 nucleotides matching TRBD1. The length of the CDR3 is 14 residues. CDR1 SGHTA and CDR2 FQGNSA come from the germline V gene. The junction had 11 bases not matched to a gene; V was cut back by 5 bases and J by 7 bases. The CDR3 sequence is CASSPPGTAREQYF. The CDR3, as DNA: TGTGCCAGCAGCCCCCCCGGGACAGCGCGGGAGCAGTACTTC. Full variable domain (missing parts from reference TRBV7-2 and TRBJ2-7): GAGVSQSPSNKVTEKGKDVELRCDPISGHTALYWYRQSLGQGLEFLIYFQGNSAPDKSGLPSDRFSAERTGGSVSTLTIQRTQQEDSAVYLCASSPPGTAREQYFGPGTRLTVT.

The chain has TRBV2 and TRBJ2-7; 8 positions match TRBD1. CDR3 length: 14 amino acids. The V gene's germline CDR1 is SNHLY and CDR2 FYNNEI. The V and J ends lost 7 bases and 6 bases, in that order; junction bases with no gene match: 11. In DNA, the CDR3 is TGTGCCAGCACTCAGGGGGCTTCGGGTGGCGAGCAGTACTTC. Translated: CASTQGASGGEQYF.

The chain recombines TRBV5-1 with TRBJ2-6; maybe TRBD2 (6 bases). Trimming left V 0 bases short and J 0 bases short, with 13 bases between. Germline CDR1 reads SGHRS; CDR2 reads YFSETQ. The length of the CDR3 is 18 residues. CDR3 residues: CASSLEGGLNSGANVLTF. CDR3 coding DNA: TGCGCCAGCAGCTTGGAGGGAGGACTAAACTCTGGGGCCAACGTCCTGACTTTC.

The chain combines TRBV10-3 with TRBJ2-7; D unresolved. Deletions cut 2 bases from V and 5 bases from J, with 16 bases between. CDR3 size: 15 residues. CDR1 is ENHRY and CDR2 is SYGVKD in the germline V gene. The CDR3 sequence is CAISEPSKVAHEQYF. DNA of the CDR3: TGTGCCATCAGTGAGCCCTCCAAGGTAGCCCACGAGCAGTACTTC.

This chain uses TRBV2 with TRBJ2-7; TRBD1 might be the D (7 bases). The CDR3 consists of 15 residues. V was cut by 6 bases and J by 2 bases, with 17 bases left in between. Germline V gene sequence: CDR1 SNHLY, CDR2 FYNNEI. In DNA, the CDR3 is TGTGCCAGCAGGCCCCAGGGGGGATTACCCTACGAGCAGTACTTC. This encodes CASRPQGGLPYEQYF.

This chain joins TRBV18 and TRBJ2-7; 8 positions agree with TRBD1. This CDR3 has 15 residues. V was clipped by 0 bases and J by 10 bases; unmatched bases: 11. In germline, CDR1 is KGHSH, CDR2 LQKENI. The CDR3 loop is CASSPPPGGSTEQYF. The CDR3 DNA is TGTGCCAGCTCACCACCGCCAGGGGGCTCCACGGAACAGTACTTC.